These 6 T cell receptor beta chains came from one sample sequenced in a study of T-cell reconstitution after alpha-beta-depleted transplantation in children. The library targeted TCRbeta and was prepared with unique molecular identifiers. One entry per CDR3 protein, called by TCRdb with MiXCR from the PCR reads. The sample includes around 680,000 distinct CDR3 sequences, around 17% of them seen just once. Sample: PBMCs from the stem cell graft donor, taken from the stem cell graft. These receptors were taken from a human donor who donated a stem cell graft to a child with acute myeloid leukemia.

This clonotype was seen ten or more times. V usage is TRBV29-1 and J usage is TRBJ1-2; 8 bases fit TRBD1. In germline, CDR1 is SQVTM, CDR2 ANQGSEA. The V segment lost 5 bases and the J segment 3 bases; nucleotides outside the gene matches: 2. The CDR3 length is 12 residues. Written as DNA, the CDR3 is TGCAGCGTTCCACAGGGGGACTATGGCTACACCTTC. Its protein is CSVPQGDYGYTF.

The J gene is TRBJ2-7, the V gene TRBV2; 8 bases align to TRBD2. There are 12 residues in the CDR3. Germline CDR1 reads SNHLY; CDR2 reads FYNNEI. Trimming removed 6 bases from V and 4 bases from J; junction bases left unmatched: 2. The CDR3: CASSREGYEQYV. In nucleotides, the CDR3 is TGTGCCAGCAGCCGGGAGGGGTACGAGCAGTACGTC.

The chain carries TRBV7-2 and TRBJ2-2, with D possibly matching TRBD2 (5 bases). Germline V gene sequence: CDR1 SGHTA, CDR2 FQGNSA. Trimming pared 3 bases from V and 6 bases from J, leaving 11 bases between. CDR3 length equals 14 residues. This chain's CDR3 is CASSFGKNPGELFF. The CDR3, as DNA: TGTGCCAGCAGCTTCGGGAAGAATCCCGGGGAGCTGTTTTTT.

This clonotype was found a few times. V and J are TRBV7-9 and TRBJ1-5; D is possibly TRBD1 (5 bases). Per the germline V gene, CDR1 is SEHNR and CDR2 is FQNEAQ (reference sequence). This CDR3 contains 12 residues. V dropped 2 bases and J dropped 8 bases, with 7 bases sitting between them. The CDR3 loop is CASSLWGEPQHF. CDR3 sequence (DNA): TGTGCCAGCAGCTTATGGGGGGAGCCCCAGCATTTT.

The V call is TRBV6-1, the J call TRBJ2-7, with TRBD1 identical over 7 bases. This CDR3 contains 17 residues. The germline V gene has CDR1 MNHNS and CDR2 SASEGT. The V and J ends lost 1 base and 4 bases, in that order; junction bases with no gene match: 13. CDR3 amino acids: CASSEVRHRGPDYEQYV. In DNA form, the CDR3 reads TGTGCCAGCAGTGAAGTACGCCACAGGGGACCAGATTACGAGCAGTACGTC.

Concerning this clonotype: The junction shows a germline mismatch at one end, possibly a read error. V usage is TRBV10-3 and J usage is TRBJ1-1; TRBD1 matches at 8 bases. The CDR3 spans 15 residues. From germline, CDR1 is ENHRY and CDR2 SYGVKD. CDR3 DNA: TGTGCCATCAGTACACGGACAGGGTTGAACACTGGAGCTTTCTTT. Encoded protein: CAISTRTGLNTGAFF.